These 10 T cell receptor beta chains were all obtained from the same sample, sequenced in a study of T cell responses to AZD1222 COVID-19 vaccine. Only in-frame clones appear in the TCRdb table, and some are missing; sequencing was by immunoSEQ multiplex PCR. This sample has 200,000 or so clones, with approximately 90% found just once. Material: peripheral blood, obtained on day 0 of AZD1222 vaccination. Receptor source: an adult in good health.

The rearrangement joins TRBV6-2 or TRBV6-3 to TRBJ2-1; the D is unclear. Per germline, CDR1 MNHEY and CDR2 SVGEGT. The CDR3 is 12 residues long. Trimming pared 5 bases from V and 10 bases from J, leaving 12 bases between. The CDR3 loop reads CASSDELGEQFF. The CDR3 region has the DNA TGTGCCAGCAGTGACGAGCTAGGGGAGCAGTTCTTC.

The chain links TRBV28 to TRBJ1-2; no clear D. Germline V gives CDR1 MDHEN, CDR2 SYDVKM. Trimming left V 3 bases short and J 8 bases short, with 10 bases between. The CDR3 sequence is 12 residues long. CDR3 residues: CASSLTQRGYTF. DNA for the CDR3: TGTGCCAGCAGTTTGACCCAGCGGGGCTACACCTTC.

A few counts support this clone. V is TRBV6-5 and J is TRBJ2-7, with 7 bases matching TRBD1. CDR3 length: 15 residues. CDR1 MNHEY and CDR2 SVGAGI come from the germline V gene. J lost 6 bases, V lost 7 bases, and 15 bases had no gene match. The CDR3 DNA sequence: TGTGCCAGCATCCCCATGACAGGGCCGTCTATCGAGCAGTACTTC. It yields the protein CASIPMTGPSIEQYF.

The V gene is TRBV10-3, the J gene TRBJ2-3, with a tentative D call TRBD1 (5 bases). The CDR3 has 15 amino acids. Trimming stripped 3 bases from V and 1 base from J, with 11 bases between. In germline, CDR1 is ENHRY, CDR2 SYGVKD. CDR3 protein: CAISDQTVGTDTQYF. CDR3 sequence (DNA): TGTGCCATCAGTGACCAGACAGTCGGCACAGATACGCAGTATTTT.

This chain joins TRBV11-2 and TRBJ2-2, with 12 bases lining up with TRBD2. V shed 5 bases, J shed 3 bases, and the junction held 1 base outside the gene matches. This CDR3 comprises 15 residues. Looked up from germline, CDR1 is SGHAT and CDR2 is FQNNGV. The CDR3 loop is CASSGLAGHTGELFF. DNA for the CDR3: TGTGCCAGCAGCGGACTAGCGGGGCACACCGGGGAGCTGTTTTTT.

In this sample, this clone turned up once. This chain connects TRBV7-8 to TRBJ1-6; D unresolved. Germline lookup yields CDR1 SGHVS and CDR2 FQNEAQ. The ends were cut back, 5 bases at V and 5 bases at J, with 22 bases in the middle. This CDR3 is built from 18 residues. In DNA, the CDR3 is TGTGCCAGCAGCGGCCTCGTCTTAGTACGGACGAATAATTCACCCCTCCACTTT. Protein sequence: CASSGLVLVRTNNSPLHF.

V is TRBV9 and J is TRBJ2-1, with 8 positions matching TRBD1. Germline CDR1 reads SGDLS; CDR2 reads YYNGEE. The V segment lost 2 bases and the J segment 3 bases; nucleotides outside the gene matches: 4. CDR3 size: 15 residues. The CDR3 bases are TGTGCCAGCAGCGTCGAGGACAGGGTCTACAATGAGCAGTTCTTC. It yields the protein CASSVEDRVYNEQFF.

Of note for this clone: The same CDR3 also results from other DNA sequences found in this sample. CDR3 amino acids: CASSMEGNSPLHF. The CDR3 region has the DNA TGTGCCAGTAGTATGGAGGGAAACTCACCCCTCCACTTT. V gene TRBV19 combines with J gene TRBJ1-6; D remains ambiguous. The germline V and J ends were trimmed by 3 bases and 10 bases, with 10 bases remaining between them. There are 13 residues in the CDR3. CDR1 is LNHDA and CDR2 is SQIVND in the germline V gene (reference sequence).

The J gene is TRBJ1-4, the V gene TRBV18, with 7 bases matching TRBD1. V was pared by 0 bases and J by 7 bases, with 2 bases of the junction left unmatched. The CDR3 is 14 residues long. The V gene's germline CDR1 is KGHSH and CDR2 LQKENI. The CDR3 protein is CASSPPGQLEKLFF. The CDR3 nucleotides are TGTGCCAGCTCACCACCGGGACAGCTTGAAAAACTGTTTTTT.

The V gene is TRBV2, the J gene TRBJ2-3, with TRBD1 identical over 7 bases. CDR3 size: 16 residues. Germline CDR1 is SNHLY and CDR2 is FYNNEI. V was clipped by 6 bases and J by 0 bases; unmatched bases: 9. CDR3 DNA: TGTGCCAGCAGGCTTGAGGGGACAGCCAGCACAGATACGCAGTATTTT. Amino acid sequence: CASRLEGTASTDTQYF.